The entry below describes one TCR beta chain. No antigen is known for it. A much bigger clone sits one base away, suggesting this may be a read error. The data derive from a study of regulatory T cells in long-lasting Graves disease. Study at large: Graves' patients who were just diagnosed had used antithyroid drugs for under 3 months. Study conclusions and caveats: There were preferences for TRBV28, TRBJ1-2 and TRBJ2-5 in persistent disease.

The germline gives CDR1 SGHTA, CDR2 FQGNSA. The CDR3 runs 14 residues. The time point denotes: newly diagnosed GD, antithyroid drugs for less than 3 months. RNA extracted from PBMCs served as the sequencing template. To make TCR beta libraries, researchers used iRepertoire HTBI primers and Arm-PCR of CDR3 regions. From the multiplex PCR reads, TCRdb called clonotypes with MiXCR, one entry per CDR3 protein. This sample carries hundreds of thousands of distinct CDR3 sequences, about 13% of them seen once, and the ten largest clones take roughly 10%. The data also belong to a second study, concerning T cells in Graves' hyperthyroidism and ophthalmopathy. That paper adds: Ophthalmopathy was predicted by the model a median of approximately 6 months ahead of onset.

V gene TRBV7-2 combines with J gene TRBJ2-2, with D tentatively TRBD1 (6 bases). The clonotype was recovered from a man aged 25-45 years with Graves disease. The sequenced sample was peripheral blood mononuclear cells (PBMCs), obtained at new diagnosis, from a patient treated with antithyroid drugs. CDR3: CAGSLTGSAGELFF. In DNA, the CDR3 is TGTGCCGGCAGCTTGACAGGCTCCGCCGGGGAGCTGTTTTTT.